This record concerns one T cell receptor beta chain sequence. Its specificity is not known. This record belongs to a study of cytomegalovirus exposure and HLA in healthy donors. Study-wide points: Many donors shared some public TCRs, even though most TCR sequences were rare. The availability of immune exposure information extended only to CMV serostatus. The authors later found most CMV-associated TCR beta chains appeared HLA-restricted. Clonal expansion was found to be greater in HLA-associated TCR beta chains than in equally common others in a later analysis.

PCR amplification relied on 60 Vbeta primers (plus 13 Jbeta primers). Sequencing was performed with immunoSEQ multiplex PCR; in TCRdb, only in-frame clones are kept and a portion is missing. The repertoire holds roughly 110,000 clones, with over 65% as singletons. Germline CDR1 and CDR2: SGHRS and YFSETQ. CDR3 length equals 13 residues. Trimming removed 5 bases from V and 2 bases from J, with 11 bases in between. The chain combines TRBV5-1 with TRBJ2-7; perhaps TRBD1 as D (6 bases). Specimen: PBMCs. The receptor comes from a woman in her 30s in good health and CMV-seropositive. CDR3 protein: CASSLTGPYEQYF. The CDR3, as DNA: TGCGCCAGCAGTCTGACAGGACCCTACGAGCAGTACTTC.